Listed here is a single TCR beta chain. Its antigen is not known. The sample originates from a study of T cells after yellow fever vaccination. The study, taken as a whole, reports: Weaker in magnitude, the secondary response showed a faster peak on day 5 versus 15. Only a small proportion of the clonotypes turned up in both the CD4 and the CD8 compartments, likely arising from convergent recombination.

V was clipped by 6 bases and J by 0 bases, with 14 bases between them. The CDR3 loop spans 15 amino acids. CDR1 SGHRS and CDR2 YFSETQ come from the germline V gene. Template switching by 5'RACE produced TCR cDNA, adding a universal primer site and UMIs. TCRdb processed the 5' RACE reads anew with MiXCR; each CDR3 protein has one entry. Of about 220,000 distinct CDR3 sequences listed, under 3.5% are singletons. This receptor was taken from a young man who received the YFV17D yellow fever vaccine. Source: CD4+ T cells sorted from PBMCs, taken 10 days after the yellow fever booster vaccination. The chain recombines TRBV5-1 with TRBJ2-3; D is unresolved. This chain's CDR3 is CASNEIPGSTDTQYF. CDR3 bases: TGCGCCAGCAACGAAATCCCTGGAAGCACAGATACGCAGTATTTT. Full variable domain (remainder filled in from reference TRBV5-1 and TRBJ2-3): KAGVTQTPRYLIKTRGQQVTLSCSPISGHRSVSWYQQTPGQGLQFLFEYFSETQRNKGNFPGRFSGRQFSNSRSEMNVSTLELGDSALYLCASNEIPGSTDTQYFGPGTRLTVL.